The entry below gives a single T cell receptor beta chain sequence along with its context. CD8+ and CD4+ T cells circulating in blood were sequenced for TCR beta. Negative magnetic isolation gave CD8+ and CD4+ cells; FACS enriched CD8+ TEMRA. The germline V and J ends were trimmed by 4 bases and 8 bases, with 11 bases remaining between them. Germline loops: CDR1 LGHDT, CDR2 YNNKEL (reference sequence). CDR3 size: 12 residues. After extraction with the RNeasy kit, about 0.45 to 1 ug of the RNA was reverse transcribed using random hexamers. With immunoSEQ multiplex PCR, TCR beta CDR3 was amplified across 54 Vbeta and 13 Jbeta. TCRdb reanalysed the immunoSEQ multiplex PCR reads using MiXCR and keeps one entry per CDR3 protein. The sample comprises about 190,000 distinct CDR3 sequences, about 93% of which are singletons, and about 0.1% rests with the top ten. The data are from a study of CD8 T cells in Susac syndrome.

Sequencing was done on a sample of CD4+ T cells from PBMCs. The clonotype originates from a human donor in good health. This chain joins TRBV3-1 and TRBJ1-2; D unresolved. As DNA, the CDR3 is TGTGCCAGCAGCCTGCAATTACAAGGCTACACCTTC. Its translation is CASSLQLQGYTF. The entire variable domain, with the rest obtained from reference TRBV3-1 and TRBJ1-2, is as follows: DTAVSQTPKYLVTQMGNDKSIKCEQNLGHDTMYWYKQDSKKFLKIMFSYNNKELIINETVPNRFSPKSPDKAHLNLHINSLELGDSAVYFCASSLQLQGYTFGSGTRLTVV.